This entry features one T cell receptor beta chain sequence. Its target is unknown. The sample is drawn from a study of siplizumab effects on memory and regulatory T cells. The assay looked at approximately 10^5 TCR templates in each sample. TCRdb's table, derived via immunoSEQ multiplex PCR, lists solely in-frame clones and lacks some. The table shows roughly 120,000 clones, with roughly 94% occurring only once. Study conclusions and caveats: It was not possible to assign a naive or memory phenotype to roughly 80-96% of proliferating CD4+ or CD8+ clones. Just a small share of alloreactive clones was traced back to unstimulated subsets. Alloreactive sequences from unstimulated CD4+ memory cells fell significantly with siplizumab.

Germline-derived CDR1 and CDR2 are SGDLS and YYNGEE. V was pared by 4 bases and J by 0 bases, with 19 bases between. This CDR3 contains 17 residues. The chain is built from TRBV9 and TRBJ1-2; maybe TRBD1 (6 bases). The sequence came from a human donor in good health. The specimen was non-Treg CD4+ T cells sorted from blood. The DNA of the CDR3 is TGTGCCAGCAGCAGGAGGGACAAGGGAGTAGCTAACTATGGCTACACCTTC. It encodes CASSRRDKGVANYGYTF.